This T cell receptor (beta chain) was documented in a study of cytomegalovirus exposure and HLA in healthy donors (dated by TCRdb to 2015 to 2018). As for the study more broadly: An earlier analysis of fewer than 750 of the donors reported under 300 Gb of sequence data and 117 million unique TCR beta sequences obtained from 150 million to 200 million T cells. High-throughput TCR immunosequencing, statistical association of individual TCRs with disease status, and machine learning were combined to predict cytomegalovirus infection status. The study used immunosequencing to profile the T cell repertoires of 666 subjects and linked those repertoires to cytomegalovirus serostatus. Every discovery cohort repertoire had been produced on one sequencing platform. An early release covering about 600 HLA-typed donors comprised roughly 300 gigabases of sequencing data and roughly 85 million unique TCR sequences. The study aimed to test whether cataloging public T cell receptors could reveal signatures of past pathogen exposure. Among 300 to 500 genotyped donors of the cohort, an average of approximately 220,000 unique TCR beta nucleotide sequences was sequenced per donor, of which 15% to 20% were non-productive. In a later analysis, previously published TCR beta repertoires from several hundred donors were re-analyzed and high-resolution HLA genotyping was added so that TCR occurrence patterns could be studied. A separate validation cohort of over 95 different subjects was used in addition to the roughly 670-subject first cohort. Donor age, sex, ethnicity and CMV serostatus were collected together with the repertoire data. Five DR-DQ haplotypes were handled as single units for association and clustering, since linkage in the cohort was strong. A later genetic analysis used genome-wide SNP genotypes for about 55% of the 666 donors, treating that subset as a discovery cohort. Class I and class II HLA loci were covered by the typing at four-digit resolution. The later analysis used no new phenotypic data to find candidate immune exposures, relying instead on TCR beta sequences and their occurrence across donors. Of the approximately 400 genotyped donors, around 81% fell in the genetic ancestry cluster associated with self-reported Caucasian donors. In an earlier analysis of 587 of the donors, high-throughput TCR beta sequencing was used to judge whether each TCR beta V gene segment behaved as functional or pseudogenic. The number of donors typed differed by locus, with about 629-640 for A, B, C, DRB1 and DQB1, roughly 520 for DQA1, 600 to 610 for DPA1, and around 460 for DPB1.

The cohort was made up of under 800 healthy bone marrow donors. At the time of sampling, every cohort member was nominally healthy, though immune exposures that went unrecorded were likely present. The donor tested CMV seronegative, placing the donor among the 350 or so seronegative members of the cohort. Each donor provided a peripheral blood sample, and peripheral blood mononuclear cells were used for TCR beta sequencing. The Qiagen DNeasy Blood Extraction Kit was used to extract genomic DNA from the blood cell samples. From its cysteine to its phenylalanine, the CDR3 spans 11 amino acids. Of all the DNA, just the CDR3 is kept, 33 bases in frame from base 1. V and J are truncated by 1 base and 8 bases respectively, leaving an intervening sequence of 5 bases. Per the germline V gene (reference sequence), MNHEY is the CDR1 and SMNVEV is the CDR2. This clone has only a few counts. Its cognate antigen has yet to be identified. It has no much larger one-base neighbor in the sample; base qualities were not kept.

Preparation of the library involved the immunoSEQ multiplex PCR assay. The multiplex PCR relied on a mix of 60 forward primers for TCR Vbeta segments and 13 reverse primers for TCR Jbeta segments. Amplification of the CDR3 region of rearranged TCR beta genes was performed with a multiplex PCR assay on genomic DNA. On the Illumina HiSeq System, the amplified TCR beta libraries were sequenced as 87-base-pair reads. The published analysis was carried out like this. In a later analysis, about 80 million unique TCR beta chains were counted across the roughly 670 repertoires, and roughly 10 million of these chains were shared by at least two donors. A nearest-neighbor algorithm error-corrected the raw reads and collapsed the reads into unique sequences, merging closely related sequences to remove PCR and sequencing errors. To assign V, D and J gene segments, CDR3 sequences were aligned to IMGT reference sequences. For a sequence to be retained, a match of at least six nucleotides was required to both a V gene segment and a J gene segment. A rearrangement counted as productive if the CDR3 had no stop codons and remained in frame with V and J, and every other rearrangement counted as non-productive. CDR3 was defined according to IMGT convention as the region running from the second conserved V-encoded cysteine to the conserved J-encoded phenylalanine. The earlier analysis of some 540 of the donors excluded any sequence lacking an unambiguous match to a single V gene segment. In an earlier analysis of around 600 of the donors, V segments were called functional above 56.7% productive rearrangements and were called segregating when the between-donor standard deviation exceeded 5%. A statistical classification framework was built to diagnose cytomegalovirus status from the catalog of TCR beta chain sequences. In a later analysis, TCR nucleotide sequences were compared against IMGT/GENE-DB human TR gene sequences so that V and J genes could be assigned. The TCRdist pipeline was used in a later analysis to assign CDR3 sequences and most-parsimonious VDJ recombination scenarios. In a later analysis, each TCR beta chain was defined by its CDR3 amino acid sequence together with its V-gene family, and reads lacking a unique V-gene family were excluded. In a later analysis, 450 to 600 highly shared, low-generation-probability nucleotide sequences were removed to address suspected cross-contamination and a sequencing artifact. In a later analysis, a clonal expansion index for each public chain was calculated from normalized within-repertoire ranks of inferred template counts. A later analysis computed generation probabilities with a VDJ recombination model fitted to out-of-frame rearrangements, and checked the results against IGoR. In a later analysis, hypergeometric tests were used to score TCR-TCR, TCR-HLA and TCR-CMV co-occurrence, with a repertoire-size bias correction applied to TCR pairs. In a later analysis, false discovery rates were estimated by permuting HLA or CMV assignments 20 times. In a later analysis, co-occurring TCRs were grouped using DBSCAN, with TCRdist sequence similarity added in when clustering inside HLA-allele-positive subsets. Repertoires with fewer than 30,000 or more than 120,000 public chains were left out of co-occurrence clustering, as were five repertoires with anomalous nucleotide sharing. Here the immuneACCESS table is served through TCRdb, limited to in-frame sequences with V and J called. Missing clones are a known gap in these copies; in checked studies unresolved V genes cover under half, and the rest lacks a known reason. V and J calls and clone size are given by that table; D and trimming were obtained from the DNA. The sample table holds 150,000 to 200,000 clones, of which about four fifths were seen once. More than 1.5% of the sample goes to the ten largest clones.

Overall study results and their limits: A later analysis reported that several top co-occurrence clusters appeared linked to parvovirus B19, influenza, CMV and Epstein-Barr virus. The 87-base-pair reads could not distinguish some IMGT-functional V segments, including TRBV6-2 and TRBV6-3, so those segments were excluded. Because counts were too low, seventeen rarely observed V segments, including chromosome 9 orphons, were left out of the earlier analysis of several hundred of the donors. The presence/absence analyses assumed that sequencing depth was roughly uniform across donors, and that assumption may not be true. Across donors, most TCR sequences were observed very rarely, whereas some public TCRs were present in many individuals. Only TCR beta chains were sequenced in this cohort, and the absence of alpha or paired-chain data limited detectable features. V-gene and J-gene trimming of TCR beta chains was associated with a missense DCLRE1C variant in a later genetic analysis, and the association was replicated in an independent cohort. A later analysis associated 16,951 TCR beta sequences with specific HLA alleles at a false discovery rate of 0.05. A group of highly shared sequence variants was considered likely to be a technical artifact of the sequencing pipeline. According to a later analysis, TCR association rates differed among HLA loci, with DRB1 alleles showing the most associated TCRs and HLA-C alleles showing the fewest. Correlated functional status among segregating V segments might be attributable to linkage disequilibrium, but an unknown experimental factor could not be ruled out. In the study, around 150 TCR beta chains were listed as associated with cytomegalovirus. HLA typing was unavailable for some donors at each locus, so association tests used only the typed subset. Three of the identified cytomegalovirus-associated TCR beta chains were confirmed in vitro to be specific for cytomegalovirus antigens. Compared with the 666-donor mean, donors in an Asian-associated ancestry cluster had fewer N-insertions in productive TCRs, according to a later genetic analysis. In an earlier analysis of approximately 590 of the donors, most TCR beta V segments were observed in productive rearrangements about 90% or about 30% of the time, broadly matching IMGT annotations. According to a later analysis, most CMV-associated TCR beta chains appeared to be HLA-restricted, and the HLA associations seemed to be driven largely by CMV exposure. In a later analysis, HLA-associated TCR beta chains were found to be more clonally expanded and to have lower generation probabilities than equally common non-associated chains. In both the original and validation cohorts, the classifier was reported to diagnose cytomegalovirus status with high specificity and sensitivity. When HLA alleles, especially DR and DQ, strongly co-occurred, attributing TCR associations to individual alleles was difficult. A further reported finding was that TCR beta sequences accurately predicted the HLA-A and HLA-B alleles for most subjects in the first cohort. The authors suggested that the approach could potentially be generalized to other disease states and immunological phenotypes. Immune exposure information for the cohort was limited to CMV serostatus.

The clonotype originates from a woman between 45 and 65 years old in good health and CMV-seronegative. This chain joins TRBV27 to TRBJ1-1, with no reliable assignment of the D segment. Material: PBMCs. In nucleotide form, the sequence is TGTGCCAGCAGTTTATTGGGCGAAGCTTTCTTT. This is translated as CASSLLGEAFF.